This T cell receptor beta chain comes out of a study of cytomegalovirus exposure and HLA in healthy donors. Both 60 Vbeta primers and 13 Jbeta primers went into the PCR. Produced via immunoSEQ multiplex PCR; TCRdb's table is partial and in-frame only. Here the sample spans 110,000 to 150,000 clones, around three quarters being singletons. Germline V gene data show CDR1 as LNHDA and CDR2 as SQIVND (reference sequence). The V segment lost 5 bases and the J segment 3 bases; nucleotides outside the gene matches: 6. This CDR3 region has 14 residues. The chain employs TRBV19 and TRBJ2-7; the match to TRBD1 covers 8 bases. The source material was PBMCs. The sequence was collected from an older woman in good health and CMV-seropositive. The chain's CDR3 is CASSSGTGSYEQYF. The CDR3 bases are TGTGCCAGTAGTTCAGGGACAGGTAGCTACGAGCAGTACTTC.